A single sample is the source of the 23 T cell receptor beta chains below, sequenced in a study of cytomegalovirus exposure and HLA in healthy donors (dated by TCRdb to 2017 to 2019). Library generation was performed with the immunoSEQ multiplex PCR assay. For the multiplex PCR, a mixture combining 60 forward primers for TCR Vbeta segments and 13 reverse primers for TCR Jbeta segments was used. Drawn from immuneACCESS, this table holds only the in-frame rearrangements with V and J called that TCRdb kept. Clones are partly lost; checked studies trace under half to an unresolved V gene and leave the rest unexplained. A total of 120,000 or so clones appear in this sample, about four fifths of them only once. Around 0.92% of the sample lies in the top ten. The specimen was PBMCs. The receptor source for this set is a human donor in good health.

This chain uses TRBV9 with TRBJ2-3, with TRBD2 identical over 8 bases. Germline values: CDR1 SGDLS, CDR2 YYNGEE. The V gene end was trimmed by 5 bases and the J gene end by 5 bases; junction bases not matched to a gene: 16. CDR3 length equals 17 residues. This chain's CDR3 is CASSLTGSGGPRDTQYF. The CDR3 DNA sequence: TGTGCCAGCAGTCTTACGGGATCGGGGGGGCCTCGAGATACGCAGTATTTT. The variable domain in full, completed from reference TRBV9 and TRBJ2-3, reads DSGVTQTPKHLITATGQRVTLRCSPRSGDLSVYWYQQSLDQGLQFLIQYYNGEERAKGNILERFSAQQFPDLHSELNLSSLELGDSALYFCASSLTGSGGPRDTQYFGPGTRLTVL.

This clone appeared once. The chain has TRBV6-4 and TRBJ1-5; D is ambiguous. Per the germline V gene, CDR1 is MRHNA and CDR2 is SNTAGT. The CDR3 length is 17 residues. Deletions cut 6 bases from V and 2 bases from J, with 20 bases between. The CDR3 coding sequence is TGTGCCAGCAGCAAAAATACCTCGCCCTTAGGCAATCAGCCCCAGCATTTT. Protein product: CASSKNTSPLGNQPQHF.

This sequence joins TRBV7-8 and TRBJ1-5; 7 positions match TRBD1. Germline values: CDR1 SGHVS, CDR2 FQNEAQ. V shed 3 bases and J 5 bases; nucleotides not matched to a gene: 1. This CDR3 comprises 13 residues. The CDR3 region has the DNA TGTGCCAGCAGCTTTACAGGGGATCAGCCCCAGCATTTT. Translating gives CASSFTGDQPQHF.

V is TRBV6-1 and J is TRBJ1-1, with D hard to call. In germline, CDR1 is MNHNS, CDR2 SASEGT. This CDR3 spans 11 amino acids. Trimming left V 5 bases short and J 5 bases short, with 6 bases between. CDR3 coding DNA: TGTGCCAGCAGTCTGAGAACTGAAGCTTTCTTT. It is translated as CASSLRTEAFF.

J is TRBJ2-5 and V is TRBV29-1, with D unresolved. The DNA end favors TRBJ2-7, so the J call may be wrong. This CDR3 is built from 11 residues. Germline CDR1 and CDR2: SQVTM and ANQGSEA. The CDR3 sequence is CSVGKYYEQYF. The DNA for the CDR3 is TGCAGCGTTGGTAAATACTACGAGCAGTACTTC.

About this clone: The junction differs from germline at one of its ends, possibly a read error. The genes are TRBV7-9 and TRBJ2-3, with 11 bases lining up with TRBD2. Germline V gene data show CDR1 as SEHNR and CDR2 as FQNEAQ (reference sequence). This CDR3 is built from 15 residues. In DNA form, the CDR3 reads TGTTCCAGCAGCTCTAGCGGGGGGTCCACAGATACGCAGTATTTT. This sequence encodes CSSSSSGGSTDTQYF.

This clone appeared a single time. This sequence joins TRBV5-1 and TRBJ1-2, with D hard to call. Looked up from germline, CDR1 is SGHRS and CDR2 is YFSETQ. This CDR3 is built from 14 residues. The ends were cut back, 5 bases at V and 2 bases at J, with 13 bases in the middle. In DNA, the CDR3 is TGCGCCAGCAGTCCGGGAGACACCAACTATGGCTACACCTTC. Amino acids: CASSPGDTNYGYTF.

The J gene is TRBJ2-7, the V gene TRBV7-9; a weak D match, TRBD1 (6 bases). Deletions cut 11 bases from V and 7 bases from J, with 18 bases between. Germline assignment: CDR1 SEHNR and CDR2 FQNEAQ (reference sequence). The CDR3 has 12 residues. The CDR3 sequence is CAGAGAGWEQYF. The DNA for the CDR3 is TGTGCCGGCGCAGGGGCGGGCTGGGAGCAGTACTTC.

V is TRBV28 and J is TRBJ1-5, with D maybe TRBD1 (5 bases). CDR3 size: 14 residues. Germline V lookup: CDR1 MDHEN, CDR2 SYDVKM. Between the trimmed V and J ends, which lost 5 bases and 6 bases, there was a span of 14 bases. In DNA form, the CDR3 reads TGTGCCAGCAGTGGGACCTCGGGAGTTCAGCCCCAGCATTTT. Translation: CASSGTSGVQPQHF.

This sequence joins TRBV7-2 and TRBJ1-1; 7 positions agree with TRBD1. Germline V CDR1 and CDR2: SGHTA, FQGNSA. V gave up 4 bases and J gave up 2 bases; unmatched junction bases: 4. The CDR3 sequence is 14 residues long. CDR3 loop: CASSSDRLNTEAFF. In DNA form, the CDR3 reads TGTGCCAGCAGCTCGGACAGGCTAAACACTGAAGCTTTCTTT. Based on the CDR3 plus reference TRBV7-2 and TRBJ1-1, the full variable domain is GAGVSQSPSNKVTEKGKDVELRCDPISGHTALYWYRQSLGQGLEFLIYFQGNSAPDKSGLPSDRFSAERTGGSVSTLTIQRTQQEDSAVYLCASSSDRLNTEAFFGQGTRLTVV.

V gene TRBV27 combines with J gene TRBJ1-1; D remains unclear. Germline V gives CDR1 MNHEY, CDR2 SMNVEV (reference sequence). The V gene lost 0 bases and the J gene lost 4 bases, with 12 bases spanning the gap. The CDR3 runs 15 residues. The CDR3 region is CASSLSEQMGTEAFF. CDR3 sequence (DNA): TGTGCCAGCAGTTTATCGGAGCAGATGGGCACTGAAGCTTTCTTT.

The CDR3 DNA sequence: TGTGCCAGCAGCTTATCGGAGGGGATATGGGACACCATATATTTT. This sequence encodes CASSLSEGIWDTIYF. J is TRBJ1-3 and V is TRBV7-2, with D maybe TRBD1 (5 bases). Germline V gene lookup returns CDR1 SGHTA and CDR2 FQGNSA. The length of the CDR3 is 15 residues. V shed 2 bases and J shed 8 bases, with 16 bases lying between them.

The chain is built from TRBV19 and TRBJ1-2; possibly TRBD1 for D (5 bases). Germline V lookup: CDR1 LNHDA, CDR2 SQIVND (reference sequence). V lost 4 bases and J lost 4, with 10 bases in between. This CDR3 is built from 13 residues. CDR3 sequence: CASSSDSSYGYTF. The CDR3 bases are TGTGCCAGTAGTAGCGACAGTAGCTATGGCTACACCTTC.

In DNA, the CDR3 is TGTGCCAGCAGCCCAGACCGGACAGGGGGTTTCTCTCACTACGAGCAGTACTTC. This encodes CASSPDRTGGFSHYEQYF. The rearrangement joins TRBV13 to TRBJ2-7, with TRBD1 identical over 10 bases. The junction had 16 bases not matched to a gene; V was cut back by 5 bases and J by 3 bases. This CDR3 comprises 18 residues. Germline V gives CDR1 PRHDT, CDR2 FYEKMQ (reference sequence).

The rearrangement uses TRBV27 and TRBJ2-7; TRBD1 might be the D (6 bases). CDR1 and CDR2 from the germline V gene are MNHEY and SMNVEV (reference sequence). V lost 3 bases and J lost 2, with 14 bases in between. This CDR3 has 15 amino acids. CDR3 in amino acids: CASSLNNRDPYEQYF. Written as DNA, the CDR3 is TGTGCCAGCAGTTTGAACAACAGGGACCCCTACGAGCAGTACTTC.

The V and J genes are TRBV5-4 and TRBJ2-1; D might be TRBD2 (7 bases). Germline lookup yields CDR1 SGHNT and CDR2 YYREEE (reference sequence). The V end lost 3 bases, the J end lost 7 bases, and 20 bases lay between the germline ends. This CDR3 contains 16 residues. The CDR3 region has the DNA TGTGCCAGCAGCTCCGGGGGGTGGGGGGCGAGGAATGAGCAGTTCTTC. Translated, it gives CASSSGGWGARNEQFF.

The chain joins TRBV9 to TRBJ1-4, with TRBD1 matching 9 bases. This CDR3 has 15 amino acids. Trimming took 3 bases from V and 7 from J; bases not matched to a gene: 7. Germline CDR1 is SGDLS and CDR2 is YYNGEE. DNA of the CDR3: TGTGCCAGCAGCGAGGGTGGGACAGGGCGTGAAAAACTGTTTTTT. This encodes CASSEGGTGREKLFF.

This chain connects TRBV2 to TRBJ2-5; 7 nucleotides match TRBD1. The CDR3 contains 12 residues. Looked up from germline, CDR1 is SNHLY and CDR2 is FYNNEI. With V trimmed by 6 bases and J by 2 bases, 0 bases remained unmatched. The CDR3 sequence is CASSRGQETQYF. DNA of the CDR3: TGTGCCAGCAGCAGGGGGCAAGAGACCCAGTACTTC.

The V and J genes are TRBV29-1 and TRBJ1-5, with D perhaps matching TRBD1 (6 bases). V dropped 6 bases and J dropped 0 bases, with 18 bases sitting between them. The CDR3 is 16 amino acids. Germline CDR1 and CDR2: SQVTM and ANQGSEA. The CDR3: CSVLSGGAHSNQPQHF. The CDR3 coding sequence is TGCAGCGTACTATCCGGGGGGGCGCATAGCAATCAGCCCCAGCATTTT.

This rearrangement joins TRBV6-6 to TRBJ2-1; no clear D. This CDR3 is built from 12 residues. Trimming left V 1 base short and J 9 bases short, with 7 bases between. Per germline, CDR1 MNHNY and CDR2 SVGAGI (reference sequence). The CDR3 DNA reads TGTGCCAGCAGTTACTGGGCCGGTGAGCAGTTCTTC. The encoded protein is CASSYWAGEQFF.

CDR3 protein: CASSRTVWQPQHF. The CDR3, as DNA: TGTGCCAGCAGTCGGACAGTTTGGCAGCCCCAGCATTTT. V usage is TRBV28 and J usage is TRBJ1-5; the D gene is possibly TRBD1 (6 bases). Germline assignment: CDR1 MDHEN and CDR2 SYDVKM. The CDR3 is 13 residues long. Trimming cost V 5 bases and J 7 bases, with 12 bases left between them.

This clone was observed once. The gene calls are TRBV7-2 and TRBJ1-5; D call uncertain. The CDR3 length is 14 residues. Germline V gives CDR1 SGHTA, CDR2 FQGNSA. The V end was cut by 1 base, the J end by 1 base, with 5 bases between. The CDR3 reads CASSLGHSNQPQHF. In DNA form, the CDR3 reads TGTGCCAGCAGCTTAGGACACAGCAATCAGCCCCAGCATTTT.

V is TRBV6-1 and J is TRBJ1-2, with unresolved D. This CDR3 is 16 amino acids long. The germline V and J ends were trimmed by 3 bases and 2 bases, with 16 bases remaining between them. Germline V lookup: CDR1 MNHNS, CDR2 SASEGT. CDR3 protein: CASSEKDPGNNYGYTF. DNA for the CDR3: TGTGCCAGCAGTGAGAAGGATCCGGGAAACAACTATGGCTACACCTTC.